The 32 T cell receptor beta chains below were found in one sample sequenced in a study of T cell changes during pregnancy in multiple sclerosis. Data came from immunoSEQ multiplex PCR; TCRdb stores just in-frame clones and leaves some out. The table shows around 69,000 clones, with approximately 90% occurring only once. The specimen was peripheral blood, collected in the third trimester of pregnancy. Receptors originate from a female donor with multiple sclerosis, enrolled in a pregnancy study.

This sequence joins TRBV29-1 and TRBJ1-4; 7 positions agree with TRBD1. This CDR3 is 13 amino acids long. V lost 5 bases, J lost 6 bases, and 6 bases stayed unmatched. In germline, CDR1 is SQVTM, CDR2 ANQGSEA. The CDR3 reads CSVRDRVDEKLFF. The CDR3 bases are TGCAGCGTTCGGGACAGAGTAGATGAAAAACTGTTTTTT.

The chain joins TRBV4-3 to TRBJ2-7; TRBD2 matches at 12 bases. Germline lookup yields CDR1 LGHNA and CDR2 YSLEER. V trimming: 3 bases; J trimming: 5 bases; junction bases outside the gene matches: 11. This CDR3 spans 17 amino acids. The chain's CDR3 is CASSHELAGGYYDEQYF. The CDR3 region has the DNA TGCGCCAGCAGCCATGAACTAGCGGGGGGATACTACGACGAGCAGTACTTC.

The J gene is TRBJ2-3, the V gene TRBV9; no firm D call. Germline CDR1 is SGDLS and CDR2 is YYNGEE. The V and J ends lost 3 bases and 5 bases respectively, with 4 bases between them. The CDR3 length is 11 residues. CDR3 nucleotides: TGTGCCAGCAGCGCCCGAGATACGCAGTATTTT. Translation: CASSARDTQYF.

The chain couples TRBV7-9 to TRBJ2-7, with a tentative D call TRBD1 (6 bases). Germline lookup yields CDR1 SEHNR and CDR2 FQNEAQ (reference sequence). V lost 3 bases, J lost 9 bases, and 21 bases lay in between. This CDR3 is built from 15 residues. This chain's CDR3 is CASSFTGRGVRVQYF. DNA of the CDR3: TGTGCCAGCAGCTTTACCGGCAGGGGCGTTCGTGTGCAGTACTTC. The whole variable domain, filled in from reference TRBV7-9 and TRBJ2-7, reads DTGVSQNPRHKITKRGQNVTFRCDPISEHNRLYWYRQTLGQGPEFLTYFQNEAQLEKSRLLSDRFSAERPKGSFSTLEIQRTEQGDSAMYLCASSFTGRGVRVQYFGPGTRLTVT.

The V gene is TRBV29-1, the J gene TRBJ2-1; tentatively, D is TRBD1 (8 bases). The germline V and J ends were trimmed by 4 bases and 10 bases, with 20 bases remaining between them. Per germline, CDR1 SQVTM and CDR2 ANQGSEA. The CDR3 spans 14 residues. CDR3: CSVASGTGRAEQFF. In DNA, the CDR3 is TGCAGCGTTGCGAGCGGGACAGGACGGGCGGAGCAGTTCTTC.

The rearrangement joins TRBV6-5 to TRBJ1-5, with D tentatively TRBD1 (6 bases). The germline V gene has CDR1 MNHEY and CDR2 SVGAGI. The CDR3 is made up of 14 amino acids. V was shortened by 6 bases and J by 4 bases, with 13 bases between the two germline ends. The CDR3: CASRPSQGNQPQHF. CDR3 sequence (DNA): TGTGCCAGCAGGCCTTCCCAGGGGAATCAGCCCCAGCATTTT.

This chain connects TRBV18 to TRBJ1-3, with 7 bases identical to TRBD1. The length of the CDR3 is 14 residues. V lost 3 bases, J lost 4 bases, and 3 bases stayed unmatched. The germline gives CDR1 KGHSH, CDR2 LQKENI. CDR3 DNA sequence: TGTGCCAGCTCACCGGGACAGCGGGGAAACACCATATATTTT. Its translation is CASSPGQRGNTIYF.

The chain couples TRBV5-1 to TRBJ1-6, with 7 bases fitting TRBD1. Per germline, CDR1 SGHRS and CDR2 YFSETQ. Trimming at V came to 3 bases and at J to 7 bases, leaving 10 bases not matched to a gene. This CDR3 region has 16 residues. The DNA for the CDR3 is TGCGCCAGCAGCTATCAACCGGGACAGCTAAATTCACCCCTCCACTTT. It is translated as CASSYQPGQLNSPLHF.

The chain joins TRBV5-4 to TRBJ2-5; 11 positions match TRBD1. The CDR3 length is 18 residues. V was clipped by 1 base and J by 5 bases; unmatched bases: 13. Looked up from germline, CDR1 is SGHNT and CDR2 is YYREEE (reference sequence). The CDR3: CASSLIRRTGGSQETQYF. CDR3 bases: TGTGCCAGCAGCTTGATCCGCCGGACAGGGGGCTCCCAGGAGACCCAGTACTTC.

This clone was recorded once. V is TRBV7-2 and J is TRBJ2-5; the match to TRBD2 covers 8 bases. Germline-derived CDR1 and CDR2 are SGHTA and FQGNSA. After removal of 1 base from V and 4 bases from J, the junction contained 5 bases not matched to a gene. CDR3 size: 15 residues. DNA for the CDR3: TGTGCCAGCAGCTTAGGGCCCGGGGGGGCAGAGACCCAGTACTTC. The encoded protein is CASSLGPGGAETQYF. Based on the CDR3 plus reference TRBV7-2 and TRBJ2-5, the full variable domain is GAGVSQSPSNKVTEKGKDVELRCDPISGHTALYWYRQSLGQGLEFLIYFQGNSAPDKSGLPSDRFSAERTGGSVSTLTIQRTQQEDSAVYLCASSLGPGGAETQYFGPGTRLLVL.

The chain uses TRBV18 and TRBJ1-4, with 8 bases fitting TRBD1. The CDR3 covers 16 residues. CDR1 KGHSH and CDR2 LQKENI come from the germline V gene. Losses at the gene ends were 2 bases for V and 3 bases for J; bases not matched to a gene: 5. CDR3 in DNA: TGTGCCAGCTCACCAACATGGACAGGGTCTAATGAAAAACTGTTTTTT. The encoded protein is CASSPTWTGSNEKLFF.

The sample holds a few counts of this clone. The V gene is TRBV7-2, the J gene TRBJ1-2; the D gene is possibly TRBD1 (6 bases). Looked up from germline, CDR1 is SGHTA and CDR2 is FQGNSA. The CDR3 runs 13 residues. The V gene lost 5 bases and the J gene lost 4 bases, with 11 bases spanning the gap. The chain's CDR3 is CASSPDRFYGYTF. The CDR3 DNA reads TGTGCCAGCAGCCCCGACAGGTTCTATGGCTACACCTTC. Combining the CDR3 with reference TRBV7-2 and TRBJ1-2 gives the whole variable domain GAGVSQSPSNKVTEKGKDVELRCDPISGHTALYWYRQSLGQGLEFLIYFQGNSAPDKSGLPSDRFSAERTGGSVSTLTIQRTQQEDSAVYLCASSPDRFYGYTFGSGTRLTVV.

This chain connects TRBV7-9 to TRBJ2-3, with D maybe TRBD1 (7 bases). Germline values: CDR1 SEHNR, CDR2 FQNEAQ (reference sequence). The CDR3 is made up of 18 amino acids. V lost 6 bases to trimming and J lost 3 bases, with 25 bases between them. The CDR3 loop reads CASRPELSAGGGTDTQYF. The CDR3 DNA is TGTGCCAGCAGACCCGAACTGTCTGCAGGGGGAGGTACAGATACGCAGTATTTT. Full variable domain (rest looked up from reference TRBV7-9 and TRBJ2-3): DTGVSQNPRHKITKRGQNVTFRCDPISEHNRLYWYRQTLGQGPEFLTYFQNEAQLEKSRLLSDRFSAERPKGSFSTLEIQRTEQGDSAMYLCASRPELSAGGGTDTQYFGPGTRLTVL.

The rearrangement uses TRBV25-1 and TRBJ1-3; no clear D gene. This CDR3 is 14 amino acids long. Germline loops: CDR1 MGHDK, CDR2 SYGVNS. V lost 6 bases and J 2 bases, leaving 11 bases between the germline ends. Here the CDR3 DNA reads TGTGCCAGCAGCTCGTCGGGAGCTGGAAACACCATATATTTT. It specifies CASSSSGAGNTIYF.

In the case of this clone: Because the CDR3's place on the DNA is in doubt, the DNA is left out and the CDR3 is given as listed by TCRdb. V is TRBV6-1 and J is TRBJ1-4; TRBD1, the table's D call, lacks a check against the DNA. The CDR3 numbers 15 amino acids, ends counted. The germline V gene has CDR1 MNHNS and CDR2 SASEGT. The CDR3 sequence: CASSTSIDTHEKLFF.

The chain has TRBV7-2 and TRBJ2-3; D gene uncertain. CDR1 is SGHTA, CDR2 FQGNSA, per germline. V dropped 1 base and J dropped 8 bases, with 16 bases sitting between them. The CDR3 totals 15 residues. The CDR3 sequence is CASSLESTSLSTQYF. The CDR3 DNA reads TGTGCCAGCAGCTTAGAATCCACCTCACTTAGTACGCAGTATTTT.

This rearrangement joins TRBV9 to TRBJ1-5; D remains ambiguous. This CDR3 is 14 amino acids long. Trimming pared 1 base from V and 7 bases from J, leaving 12 bases between. Germline V gene data show CDR1 as SGDLS and CDR2 as YYNGEE. The CDR3 here is CASSVSGVGQPQHF. CDR3 DNA sequence: TGTGCCAGCAGCGTATCCGGGGTGGGGCAGCCCCAGCATTTT.

The CDR3 DNA reads TGTGCCAGCAGCTTGGGGGGAACGCAGTATTTT. This translates into CASSLGGTQYF. This chain uses TRBV7-6 with TRBJ2-3; tentatively, D is TRBD2 (6 bases). V was trimmed by 3 bases and J by 9 bases, leaving 7 bases between them. CDR3 length equals 11 residues. The germline CDR1 and CDR2 sequences are SGHVS and FNYEAQ.

The chain links TRBV2 to TRBJ1-6, with D perhaps TRBD1 (5 bases). Germline-derived CDR1 and CDR2 are SNHLY and FYNNEI. V was cut by 11 bases and J by 9 bases, with 23 bases left in between. The CDR3 runs 15 residues. In DNA, the CDR3 is TGTGCCGCGAAGCTCCCAGGGTCTCGAGGTTCACCCCTCCACTTT. Translated: CAAKLPGSRGSPLHF.

This chain links TRBV6-5 with TRBJ1-6; D is unclear. CDR1 MNHEY and CDR2 SVGAGI come from the germline V gene. The V end was cut by 6 bases, the J end by 6 bases, with 9 bases between. The length of the CDR3 is 13 residues. The DNA for the CDR3 is TGTGCCAGCAGCCCCGTCCGTAATTCACCCCTCCACTTT. Its protein product is CASSPVRNSPLHF.

This clone was observed a handful of times. The genes are TRBV6-1 and TRBJ2-2, with 8 bases fitting TRBD2. From germline, CDR1 is MNHNS and CDR2 SASEGT. The ends lost 4 bases at V and 6 bases at J; junction bases unmatched: 10. The CDR3 loop spans 16 amino acids. The CDR3 sequence is CASSAYRRGASGELFF. For the CDR3, the DNA is TGTGCCAGCAGTGCCTATAGGCGGGGGGCCTCCGGGGAGCTGTTTTTT.

The chain uses TRBV7-2 and TRBJ1-2; 9 nucleotides line up with TRBD1. CDR3 length equals 15 residues. The germline gives CDR1 SGHTA, CDR2 FQGNSA. With V trimmed by 5 bases and J by 4 bases, 8 bases remained unmatched. The CDR3 DNA reads as TGTGCCAGCAGCCCTACCGGGACAGGGAGCTATGGCTACACCTTC. Protein product: CASSPTGTGSYGYTF.

V and J are TRBV2 and TRBJ1-1; 7 positions agree with TRBD1. Germline V gene data show CDR1 as SNHLY and CDR2 as FYNNEI. V was clipped by 3 bases and J by 5 bases; unmatched bases: 12. This CDR3 has 16 residues. The CDR3 bases are TGTGCCAGCAGTGACAAAAAGACAGGGTCGCTTACTGAAGCTTTCTTT. Its protein is CASSDKKTGSLTEAFF. The full variable domain, rest sourced from reference TRBV2 and TRBJ1-1, is EPEVTQTPSHQVTQMGQEVILRCVPISNHLYFYWYRQILGQKVEFLVSFYNNEISEKSEIFDDQFSVERPDGSNFTLKIRSTKLEDSAMYFCASSDKKTGSLTEAFFGQGTRLTVV.

The chain couples TRBV6-6 to TRBJ1-2; tentatively, D is TRBD1 (6 bases). The CDR3 is made up of 12 amino acids. Germline V gene lookup returns CDR1 MNHNY and CDR2 SVGAGI (reference sequence). Trimming stripped 5 bases from V and 9 bases from J, with 13 bases between. The CDR3 DNA sequence: TGTGCCAGCAGTCCGGACGACAGGCGCTACACCTTC. Translated: CASSPDDRRYTF.

V and J are TRBV5-1 and TRBJ2-7, with 7 nucleotides matching TRBD1. CDR3 length: 15 residues. V trimming: 3 bases; J trimming: 1 base; junction bases outside the gene matches: 7. Per germline, CDR1 SGHRS and CDR2 YFSETQ. Here the CDR3 reads CASSSRDRNSYEQYF. The CDR3 region has the DNA TGCGCCAGCAGCTCCCGGGACAGAAATTCCTACGAGCAGTACTTC.

The gene calls are TRBV15 and TRBJ1-1, with TRBD1 identical over 8 bases. J lost 11 bases, V lost 0 bases, and 14 bases had no gene match. Germline CDR1 LNHNV, CDR2 YYDKDF (reference sequence). The CDR3 runs to 16 residues. For the CDR3, the DNA is TGTGCCACCAGCAGAGAACTCGAACAGGGGGAGGTTTGGGCTTTCTTT. Its translation is CATSRELEQGEVWAFF.

The gene calls are TRBV7-3 and TRBJ1-1; TRBD1 matches 7 bases. CDR3 size: 16 residues. Trimming removed 4 bases from V and 8 bases from J; junction bases left unmatched: 16. Germline assignment: CDR1 SGHTA and CDR2 FQGTGA. The CDR3 DNA is TGTGCCAGCAGCTCGAACCGCGGGGACAGAAGTGCAGAAGCTTTCTTT. This gives the protein CASSSNRGDRSAEAFF.

The rearrangement uses TRBV19 and TRBJ2-5; 7 nucleotides line up with TRBD1. Germline CDR1 is LNHDA and CDR2 is SQIVND (reference sequence). CDR3 length: 16 residues. The V gene end was trimmed by 5 bases and the J gene end by 1 base; junction bases not matched to a gene: 10. The CDR3 DNA reads as TGTGCCAGTAGTCTTAGACAGGGCGAACTCCAAGAGACCCAGTACTTC. It specifies CASSLRQGELQETQYF.

The chain joins TRBV5-4 to TRBJ1-1, with D hard to call. Per germline, CDR1 SGHNT and CDR2 YYREEE (reference sequence). Trimming pared 3 bases from V and 0 bases from J, leaving 6 bases between. This CDR3 is built from 13 residues. The CDR3 spells CASSSTVNTEAFF. CDR3 bases: TGTGCCAGCAGCTCAACAGTGAACACTGAAGCTTTCTTT.

The chain carries TRBV5-1 and TRBJ2-7; the match to TRBD2 covers 9 bases. V trimming: 4 bases; J trimming: 2 bases; junction bases outside the gene matches: 4. The length of the CDR3 is 14 residues. From germline, CDR1 is SGHRS and CDR2 YFSETQ. The CDR3 region has the DNA TGCGCCAGCAGCCTTAGCGGGGGCCCCTACGAGCAGTACTTC. This translates into CASSLSGGPYEQYF. Combining the CDR3 with reference TRBV5-1 and TRBJ2-7 gives the whole variable domain KAGVTQTPRYLIKTRGQQVTLSCSPISGHRSVSWYQQTPGQGLQFLFEYFSETQRNKGNFPGRFSGRQFSNSRSEMNVSTLELGDSALYLCASSLSGGPYEQYFGPGTRLTVT.

The gene calls are TRBV4-3 and TRBJ2-6; D is unclear. The CDR3 contains 17 residues. The germline V gene encodes CDR1 LGHNA and CDR2 YSLEER. The V end lost 1 base, the J end lost 0 bases, and 10 bases lay between the germline ends. CDR3 residues: CASSQVPSSSGANVLTF. The DNA of the CDR3 is TGCGCCAGCAGCCAAGTGCCCTCGAGCTCTGGGGCCAACGTCCTGACTTTC.

In its sample, this clone was seen once. V gene TRBV7-6 combines with J gene TRBJ2-7, with TRBD1 matching 8 bases. CDR1 SGHVS and CDR2 FNYEAQ come from the germline V gene. The V segment lost 4 bases and the J segment 5 bases; nucleotides outside the gene matches: 13. This CDR3 has 16 residues. In nucleotides, the CDR3 is TGTGCCAGCAGCTCAACCTTAGACAGGGGTAGCAACGAGCAGTACTTC. Its translation: CASSSTLDRGSNEQYF.